This passage covers 5 T cell receptor beta chains from one sample sequenced in a study of cytomegalovirus exposure and HLA in healthy donors. In the PCR, 60 Vbeta and 13 Jbeta primers were used. Produced via immunoSEQ multiplex PCR; TCRdb's table is partial and in-frame only. The sample includes under 120,000 clones, 74% of them seen just once. The sample consisted of PBMCs. Receptors originate from a man in his fifties or sixties in good health and CMV-seropositive.

The V call is TRBV28, the J call TRBJ1-4; 10 bases fit TRBD1. The CDR3 runs to 15 residues. In germline, CDR1 is MDHEN, CDR2 SYDVKM. With V trimmed by 6 bases and J by 8 bases, 9 bases remained unmatched. CDR3 sequence: CASSGQGDLPEKLFF. In nucleotides, the CDR3 is TGTGCCAGCAGCGGACAGGGGGACTTACCGGAAAAACTGTTTTTT.

A few counts support this clone. This chain connects TRBV6-1 to TRBJ2-1; 12 bases are shared with TRBD2. Germline assignment: CDR1 MNHNS and CDR2 SASEGT. V lost 6 bases and J lost 3; bases outside the gene matches: 6. The CDR3 length is 16 residues. CDR3 loop: CASRELAGGDYNEQFF. The CDR3 DNA is TGTGCCAGCAGAGAACTAGCGGGGGGCGACTACAATGAGCAGTTCTTC.

The gene calls are TRBV15 and TRBJ2-5; D gene uncertain. CDR3 length: 13 amino acids. The germline V gene encodes CDR1 LNHNV and CDR2 YYDKDF (reference sequence). Trimming cost V 2 bases and J 2 bases, with 6 bases left between them. CDR3: CATSRQLQETQYF. DNA for the CDR3: TGTGCCACCAGCAGACAACTTCAAGAGACCCAGTACTTC.

This clone was recorded only once. The chain has TRBV25-1 and TRBJ1-4; 8 bases match TRBD1. V lost 7 bases to trimming and J lost 5 bases; unmatched junction nucleotides: 0. The CDR3 covers 12 residues. Germline V lookup: CDR1 MGHDK, CDR2 SYGVNS. Written as DNA, the CDR3 is TGTGCCAGCAACAGGGGGAATGAAAAACTGTTTTTT. Amino acid sequence: CASNRGNEKLFF.

For the CDR3, the DNA is TGTGCCAGCAGCTTAAATGGCGGGGGGACCTACGAGCAGTACTTC. Translating it yields CASSLNGGGTYEQYF. This sequence joins TRBV7-3 and TRBJ2-7; 8 bases are shared with TRBD2. CDR3 length equals 15 residues. V lost 1 base to trimming and J lost 2 bases; unmatched junction nucleotides: 4. Germline assignment: CDR1 SGHTA and CDR2 FQGTGA.